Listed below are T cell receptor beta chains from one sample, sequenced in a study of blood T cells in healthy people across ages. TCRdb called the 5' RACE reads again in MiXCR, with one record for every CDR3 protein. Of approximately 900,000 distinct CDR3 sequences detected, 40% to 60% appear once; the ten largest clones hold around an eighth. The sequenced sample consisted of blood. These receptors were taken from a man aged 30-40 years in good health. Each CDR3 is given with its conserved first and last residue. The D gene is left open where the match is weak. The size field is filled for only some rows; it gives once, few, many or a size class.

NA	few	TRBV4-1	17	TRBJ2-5	TGCGCCAGCAGCCGGTCCCAGGGGGGTGAACTTCAAGAGACCCAGTACTTC	CASSRSQGGELQETQYF
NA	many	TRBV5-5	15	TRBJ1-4	TGTGCCAGCAGCGCGGACAGCGTAGCTGTTGAAAAACTGTTTTTT	CASSADSVAVEKLFF
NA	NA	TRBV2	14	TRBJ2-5	TGTGCCAGCAGAACAGGGAGCTCCTACAATGAGCAGTACTTC	CASRTGSSYNEQYF
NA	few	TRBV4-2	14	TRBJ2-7	TGTGCCAGCAGCCCAAGGGGTAGCGTCTACGAGCAGTACTTC	CASSPRGSVYEQYF
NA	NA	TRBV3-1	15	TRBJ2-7	TGTGCCAGCAGCAGCAGGGCCAGGAGCTCCTACGAGCAGTACTTC	CASSSRARSSYEQYF
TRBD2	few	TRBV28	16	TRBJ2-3	TGTGCCAGCAGTTTAGGGGGACTAGCGGCCTCTGATACGCAGTATTTT	CASSLGGLAASDTQYF
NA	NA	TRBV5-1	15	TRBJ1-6	TGCGCCAGCAGCTTGGACTCGGGGGAATCTTCACCCCTCCACTTT	CASSLDSGESSPLHF
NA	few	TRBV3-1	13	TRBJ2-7	TGTGCCAGCAGCCCCCGGGTCAGTGGCGAGCAGTACTTC	CASSPRVSGEQYF
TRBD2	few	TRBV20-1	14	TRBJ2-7	TGCAGTGCTTCGACTAGCGGGCTCGCTCACGAGCAGTACTTC	CSASTSGLAHEQYF
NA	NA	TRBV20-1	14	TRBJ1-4	TGCAGTGCATCTGACAGCTGGTTAAATGAAAAACTGTTTTTT	CSASDSWLNEKLFF
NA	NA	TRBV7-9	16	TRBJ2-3	TGTGCCAGCAGCTCCCTCGGGCGACGTGGAACGGATACGCAGTATTTT	CASSSLGRRGTDTQYF
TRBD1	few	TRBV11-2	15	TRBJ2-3	TGTGCCAGCACCCCGGGGACAGTGAGCACAGATACGCAGTATTTT	CASTPGTVSTDTQYF
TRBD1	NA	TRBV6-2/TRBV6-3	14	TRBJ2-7	TGTGCCAGCAGTTACACAGGGGGTTTTGGCGAGCAGTACTTC	CASSYTGGFGEQYF
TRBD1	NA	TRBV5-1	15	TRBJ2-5	TGCGCCAGCAGCTTGGGGGGACAGGTTCAAGGGACCCAGTACTTC	CASSLGGQVQGTQYF
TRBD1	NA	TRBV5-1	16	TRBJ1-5	TGCGCCAGCAGCCCGACAGGGTCCCCGGTAGGTCAGCCCCAGCATTTT	CASSPTGSPVGQPQHF
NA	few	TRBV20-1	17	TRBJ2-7	TGCAGTGCTAGAGATGGTGAGTCCCTCGGCAGTTCCTACGAGCAGTACTTC	CSARDGESLGSSYEQYF
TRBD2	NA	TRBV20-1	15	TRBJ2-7	TGCAGTGCTGAACTAGCGGGGGGGCTGTCCTACGAGCAGTACTTC	CSAELAGGLSYEQYF
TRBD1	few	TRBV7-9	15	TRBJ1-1	TGTGCCAGCAGCCCGCTCGGACAGGGGAATACTGAAGCTTTCTTT	CASSPLGQGNTEAFF
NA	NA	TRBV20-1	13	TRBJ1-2	TGCAGTGCTAGACTTACAGCTAACTATGGCTACACCTTC	CSARLTANYGYTF
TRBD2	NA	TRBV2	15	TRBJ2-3	TGTGCCAGCAGAGGCGGGGGGCTCAGCACAGATACGCAGTATTTT	CASRGGGLSTDTQYF
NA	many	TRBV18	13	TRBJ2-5	TGTGCCAGCTCACCCTCCAGTCAAGAGACCCAGTACTTC	CASSPSSQETQYF
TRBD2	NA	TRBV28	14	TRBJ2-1	TGTGCCAGCGGAACTAGCGGGGTTCGCAATGAGCAGTTCTTC	CASGTSGVRNEQFF
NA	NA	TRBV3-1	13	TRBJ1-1	TGTGCCAGCAGCCAAGTCCCTACAGGGGAAGCTTTCTTT	CASSQVPTGEAFF
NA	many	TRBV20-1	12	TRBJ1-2	TGCAGTGCTTTGGGCCCAGGCTATGGCTACACCTTC	CSALGPGYGYTF
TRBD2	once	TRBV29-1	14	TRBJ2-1	TGCAGCGTGGCGGGGACTAGCGTCTACAATGAGCAGTTCTTC	CSVAGTSVYNEQFF
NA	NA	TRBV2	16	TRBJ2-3	TGTGCCAGCAGTCCCCCGGGGGCCGGTGGTTCAAATACGCAGTATTTT	CASSPPGAGGSNTQYF
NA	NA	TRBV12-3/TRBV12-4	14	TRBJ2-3	TGTGCCAGCAGTTTCGGGGCCCGGACAGATACGCAGTATTTT	CASSFGARTDTQYF
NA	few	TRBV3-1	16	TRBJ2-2	TGTGCCAGCAGCCAAGATATCCAGGGGCTAACCGGGGAGCTGTTTTTT	CASSQDIQGLTGELFF
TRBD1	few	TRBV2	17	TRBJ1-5	TGTGCCAGCAGTCCGGGACAGGGAGTTTCATCACGTCAGCCCCAGCATTTT	CASSPGQGVSSRQPQHF
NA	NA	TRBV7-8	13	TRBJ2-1	TGTGCCAGCAGCTTATCCGCGCTGGGTGAGCAGTTCTTC	CASSLSALGEQFF
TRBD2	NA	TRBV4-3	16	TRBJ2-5	TGCGCCAGCAGCCTCGTGGGGACTAGCGTTCAAGAGACCCAGTACTTC	CASSLVGTSVQETQYF
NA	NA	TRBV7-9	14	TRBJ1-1	TGTGCCAGCAGCCCAGGGGCTTTGGACACTGAAGCTTTCTTT	CASSPGALDTEAFF
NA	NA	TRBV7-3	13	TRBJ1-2	TGTGCCAGCAGCTACGTCAGTCACTATGGCTACACCTTC	CASSYVSHYGYTF
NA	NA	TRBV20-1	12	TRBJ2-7	TGCAGTGTGGCGGGGACAGACTACGAGCAGTACTTC	CSVAGTDYEQYF
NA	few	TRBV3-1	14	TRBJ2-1	TGTGCCAGCAGCCCAAGTCGGACGGCAAATGAGCAGTTCTTC	CASSPSRTANEQFF
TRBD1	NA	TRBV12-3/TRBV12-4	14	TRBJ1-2	TGTGCCAGCAGTTTTGGGACAGGGCCTCGGAGCTACACCTTC	CASSFGTGPRSYTF
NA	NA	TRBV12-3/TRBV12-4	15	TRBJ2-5	TGTGCCAGCAGTTTGGGCGGGGCCGTCGAAAAGACCCAGTACTTC	CASSLGGAVEKTQYF
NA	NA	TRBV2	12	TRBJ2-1	TGTGCCAGCAGTGAAGGGGGTACTGAGCAGTTCTTC	CASSEGGTEQFF
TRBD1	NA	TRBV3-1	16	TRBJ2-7	TGTGCCAGCAGCCAAGCAGTCGGACAGGGGAACTACGAGCAGTACTTC	CASSQAVGQGNYEQYF
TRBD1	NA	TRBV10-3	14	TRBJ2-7	TGTGCCATCAGTGAGGTGACAGGGAAGTACGAGCAGTACTTC	CAISEVTGKYEQYF
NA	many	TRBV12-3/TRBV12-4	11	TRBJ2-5	TGTGCCAGCAGCCCTAGGGAGACCCAGTACTTC	CASSPRETQYF
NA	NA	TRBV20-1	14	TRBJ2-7	TGCAGTGCCCTCCTCAGGGACTCCTACAATGAGCAGTACTTC	CSALLRDSYNEQYF
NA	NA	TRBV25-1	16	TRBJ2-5	TGTGCCAGCAGGGGCGTGCTGGGCGCTTCCCAAGAGACCCAGTACTTC	CASRGVLGASQETQYF
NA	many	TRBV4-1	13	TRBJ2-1	TGCGCCAGCAGCCAAATAACGAGGGGAGAGCAGTTCTTC	CASSQITRGEQFF
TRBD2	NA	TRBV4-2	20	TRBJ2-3	TGTGCCAGCAGCCTAAGGGGAGGGACTAGCGGGGGTGTCGGCACAGATACGCAGTATTTT	CASSLRGGTSGGVGTDTQYF
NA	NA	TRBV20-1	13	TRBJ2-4	TGCAGTGCCGGGGGCCTGGCCAAAAACATTCAGTACTTC	CSAGGLAKNIQYF
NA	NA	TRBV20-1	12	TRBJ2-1	TGCAGTGCCGGACTCGGGCGGGATGAGCAGTTCTTC	CSAGLGRDEQFF